The 25 T cell receptor beta chains in this list originate from one sample, sequenced in a study of cytomegalovirus exposure and HLA in healthy donors. The repertoire was sequenced with immunoSEQ multiplex PCR; TCRdb's copy has only in-frame clones and lacks some. The sample includes around 300,000 clones, approximately 86% of them seen just once. The sequencing sample was made of PBMCs. These TCRs come from a man younger than 40 in good health and CMV-seronegative.

The V and J genes are TRBV5-6 and TRBJ2-2; 7 bases are shared with TRBD1. Losses at the gene ends were 1 base for V and 4 bases for J; bases not matched to a gene: 4. The CDR3 contains 15 residues. Germline V gives CDR1 SGHDT, CDR2 YYEEEE. In nucleotides, the CDR3 is TGTGCCAGCAGCTTGAAGGGGGCGGGCACCGGGGAGCTGTTTTTT. Amino acids: CASSLKGAGTGELFF.

This clone was detected once. J is TRBJ2-7 and V is TRBV18; no firm D call. The length of the CDR3 is 12 residues. Trimming took 3 bases from V and 2 from J, leaving 5 bases between them. Germline CDR1 KGHSH, CDR2 LQKENI. CDR3 DNA sequence: TGTGCCAGCTCACCCCAGACCTACGAGCAGTACTTC. Protein sequence: CASSPQTYEQYF.

The chain links TRBV27 to TRBJ1-1; D gene uncertain. The CDR3 contains 11 residues. The V end lost 6 bases, the J end lost 1 base, and 3 bases lay between the germline ends. From germline, CDR1 is MNHEY and CDR2 SMNVEV (reference sequence). Written as DNA, the CDR3 is TGTGCCAGCAGGGCGAACACTGAAGCTTTCTTT. Translation gives CASRANTEAFF.

V usage is TRBV11-2 and J usage is TRBJ2-1; D is ambiguous. Germline CDR1 is SGHAT and CDR2 is FQNNGV. Trimming removed 4 bases at V and 4 bases at J, with 8 bases between. This CDR3 region has 13 residues. This CDR3 is CASSSGNYNEQFF. CDR3 DNA: TGTGCCAGCAGCTCAGGAAATTACAATGAGCAGTTCTTC.

The genes are TRBV19 and TRBJ2-7; 8 bases are shared with TRBD1. Germline V gene lookup returns CDR1 LNHDA and CDR2 SQIVND (reference sequence). The J segment lost 2 bases and the V segment lost 4 bases, leaving 10 bases of the junction unmatched. The CDR3 consists of 16 residues. The CDR3 sequence is CASSRLTGVNPYEQYF. Here the CDR3 DNA reads TGTGCCAGTAGTAGATTGACAGGGGTTAATCCCTACGAGCAGTACTTC.

This clone came up once. The rearrangement uses TRBV11-2 and TRBJ1-5; 7 bases agree with TRBD1. Germline CDR1 reads SGHAT; CDR2 reads FQNNGV. The V segment lost 3 bases and the J segment 9 bases; nucleotides outside the gene matches: 5. This CDR3 has 13 residues. The CDR3 protein is CASSLTGSGPQHF. The CDR3 nucleotides read TGTGCCAGCAGCTTGACAGGGTCGGGGCCCCAGCATTTT.

The chain has TRBV15 and TRBJ2-3, with 7 bases identical to TRBD1. Looked up from germline, CDR1 is LNHNV and CDR2 is YYDKDF (reference sequence). V lost 5 bases and J lost 1; bases outside the gene matches: 15. The CDR3 loop spans 18 amino acids. The CDR3 sequence: CATSGHRGGLVGTDTQYF. The CDR3 region has the DNA TGTGCCACCAGCGGACACAGGGGTGGGTTGGTCGGCACAGATACGCAGTATTTT. Variable domain in full (rest from reference TRBV15 and TRBJ2-3): DAMVIQNPRYQVTQFGKPVTLSCSQTLNHNVMYWYQQKSSQAPKLLFHYYDKDFNNEADTPDNFQSRRPNTSFCFLDIRSPGLGDTAMYLCATSGHRGGLVGTDTQYFGPGTRLTVL.

The chain joins TRBV6-6 to TRBJ2-5, with unresolved D. The CDR3 is 13 amino acids. CDR1 is MNHNY and CDR2 is SVGAGI in the germline V gene (reference sequence). V was cut by 2 bases and J by 3 bases, with 7 bases left in between. The CDR3 DNA reads TGTGCCAGCAGTTACGGTCAGAAAGAGACCCAGTACTTC. Its translation is CASSYGQKETQYF.

This chain connects TRBV7-2 to TRBJ1-2; D perhaps matches TRBD1 (5 bases). Trimming pared 1 base from V and 4 bases from J, leaving 13 bases between. The CDR3 has 15 residues. Germline V gene data show CDR1 as SGHTA and CDR2 as FQGNSA. This CDR3 is CASSLVVGVGYGYTF. In DNA form, the CDR3 reads TGTGCCAGCAGCTTAGTTGTAGGGGTAGGCTATGGCTACACCTTC.

The CDR3 DNA reads as TGTGCCAGTAGCCCCGGACAGGGATGGTCCTACGAGCAGTACTTC. It yields the protein CASSPGQGWSYEQYF. The V call is TRBV19, the J call TRBJ2-7; 8 bases align to TRBD1. CDR1 and CDR2 (germline): LNHDA, SQIVND (reference sequence). The CDR3 totals 15 residues. Trimming removed 6 bases from V and 1 base from J; junction bases left unmatched: 8.

This sequence joins TRBV5-6 and TRBJ1-2, with no clear D. The V gene lost 0 bases and the J gene lost 5 bases, with 8 bases spanning the gap. Germline lookup yields CDR1 SGHDT and CDR2 YYEEEE. The CDR3 runs to 13 residues. The CDR3 region is CASSLGSPYGYTF. CDR3 sequence (DNA): TGTGCCAGCAGCTTGGGAAGCCCGTATGGCTACACCTTC. Full variable domain (rest looked up from reference TRBV5-6 and TRBJ1-2): DAGVTQSPTHLIKTRGQQVTLRCSPKSGHDTVSWYQQALGQGPQFIFQYYEEEERQRGNFPDRFSGHQFPNYSSELNVNALLLGDSALYLCASSLGSPYGYTFGSGTRLTVV.

The rearrangement links TRBV9 to TRBJ2-7; 12 bases align to TRBD2. CDR3 size: 15 residues. The V segment lost 2 bases and the J segment 5 bases; nucleotides outside the gene matches: 5. CDR1 is SGDLS, CDR2 YYNGEE, per germline. Here the CDR3 DNA reads TGTGCCAGCAGCGTCGCGGGACTAGCGGGCGACGAGCAGTACTTC. This encodes CASSVAGLAGDEQYF.

CDR3 in amino acids: CASGRQAELGAAEDTIYF. The CDR3 region has the DNA TGTGCCAGCGGTAGACAGGCCGAGCTTGGGGCAGCAGAGGACACCATATATTTT. The chain employs TRBV2 and TRBJ1-3; D may be TRBD1 (6 bases). This CDR3 is 18 amino acids long. Germline CDR1 and CDR2: SNHLY and FYNNEI. V lost 8 bases and J lost 8, with 31 bases in between.

The V and J genes are TRBV18 and TRBJ1-6, with D perhaps matching TRBD1 (6 bases). CDR3 length: 15 amino acids. Germline V gives CDR1 KGHSH, CDR2 LQKENI. Trimming took 0 bases from V and 6 from J, leaving 9 bases between them. The CDR3 spells CASSPPAGVNSPLHF. CDR3 nucleotides: TGTGCCAGCTCACCACCAGCAGGGGTTAATTCACCCCTCCACTTT.

The chain is built from TRBV19 and TRBJ1-5; D gene unclear. Per germline, CDR1 LNHDA and CDR2 SQIVND (reference sequence). V gave up 6 bases and J gave up 0 bases, with 6 bases separating them. There are 13 residues in the CDR3. The CDR3 here is CASRYGSNQPQHF. The CDR3 nucleotides read TGTGCCAGTAGGTACGGTAGCAATCAGCCCCAGCATTTT.

This sequence joins TRBV6-5 and TRBJ1-3; D is ambiguous. The CDR3 has 13 amino acids. Germline V gives CDR1 MNHEY, CDR2 SVGAGI. The V end was cut by 6 bases, the J end by 2 bases, with 8 bases between. The CDR3 DNA reads as TGTGCCAGCAGAAAAATTACTGGAAACACCATATATTTT. The encoded protein is CASRKITGNTIYF.

The CDR3 nucleotides read TGTGCCAGCAGCCGCCGGGGTTTGGTCACTGAAGCTTTCTTT. It specifies CASSRRGLVTEAFF. The chain combines TRBV6-1 with TRBJ1-1; D is unresolved. V lost 6 bases and J lost 4, with 15 bases in between. Germline lookup yields CDR1 MNHNS and CDR2 SASEGT. The CDR3 extends over 14 amino acids.

This sequence joins TRBV6-5 and TRBJ2-7; 8 bases align to TRBD1. This CDR3 comprises 15 residues. The V gene end was trimmed by 6 bases and the J gene end by 0 bases; junction bases not matched to a gene: 7. Germline V CDR1 and CDR2: MNHEY, SVGAGI. The CDR3 here is CASSPDRASSYEQYF. The CDR3 DNA is TGTGCCAGCAGCCCGGACAGGGCAAGCTCCTACGAGCAGTACTTC.

The table lists this clone with a count of one. The V and J genes are TRBV6-6 and TRBJ2-5; D is ambiguous. V was shortened by 2 bases and J by 7 bases, with 11 bases between the two germline ends. This CDR3 contains 13 residues. From germline, CDR1 is MNHNY and CDR2 SVGAGI (reference sequence). Here the CDR3 reads CASSYARYGTQYF. CDR3 DNA sequence: TGTGCCAGCAGTTACGCGAGGTATGGGACCCAGTACTTC.

Only one count was recorded for this clone. V is TRBV19 and J is TRBJ1-5; D ambiguous. In germline, CDR1 is LNHDA, CDR2 SQIVND (reference sequence). Trimming cost V 3 bases and J 2 bases, with 11 bases left between them. This CDR3 has 15 residues. Written as DNA, the CDR3 is TGTGCCAGTAGTATCCGGGAGCTAGGCAATCAGCCCCAGCATTTT. Translated: CASSIRELGNQPQHF.

This sequence joins TRBV6-6 and TRBJ2-7; D may be TRBD1 (6 bases). The CDR3 spans 13 residues. Germline CDR1 reads MNHNY; CDR2 reads SVGAGI (reference sequence). V lost 8 bases, J lost 0 bases, and 11 bases lay in between. The CDR3 DNA is TGTGCCAGCTCACAGGGAAACTCCTACGAGCAGTACTTC. Its translation is CASSQGNSYEQYF.

This chain connects TRBV2 to TRBJ1-6; 7 bases are shared with TRBD1. The CDR3 covers 15 residues. CDR1 and CDR2 (germline): SNHLY, FYNNEI. The V gene end was trimmed by 10 bases and the J gene end by 6 bases; junction bases not matched to a gene: 12. The CDR3 reads CATSARGQINSPLHF. The CDR3 nucleotides are TGTGCCACCTCAGCCAGGGGACAGATTAATTCACCCCTCCACTTT.

V is TRBV18 and J is TRBJ2-7; D possibly corresponds to TRBD1 (6 bases). Deletions cut 3 bases from V and 2 bases from J, with 8 bases between. The CDR3 loop spans 13 amino acids. Germline V gives CDR1 KGHSH, CDR2 LQKENI. The CDR3 here is CASSPGTTYEQYF. CDR3 nucleotides: TGTGCCAGCTCACCCGGGACAACCTACGAGCAGTACTTC. Looking up the rest from reference TRBV18 and TRBJ2-7 gives the full variable domain: NAGVMQNPRHLVRRRGQEARLRCSPMKGHSHVYWYRQLPEEGLKFMVYLQKENIIDESGMPKERFSAEFPKEGPSILRIQQVVRGDSAAYFCASSPGTTYEQYFGPGTRLTVT.

The count of this clone is one. J is TRBJ2-7 and V is TRBV9; TRBD1 agrees at 11 bases. Germline trimming cut 0 bases from V and 3 bases from J; bases unmatched to any gene: 2. Germline CDR1 SGDLS, CDR2 YYNGEE. CDR3 size: 15 residues. The CDR3 DNA follows: TGTGCCAGCAGCGTAGAAGGGACAGGGGGCTACGAGCAGTACTTC. It encodes CASSVEGTGGYEQYF.

This chain uses TRBV7-2 with TRBJ1-1; 12 nucleotides match TRBD1. Looked up from germline, CDR1 is SGHTA and CDR2 is FQGNSA. The CDR3 is made up of 16 amino acids. The junction had 10 bases not matched to a gene; V was cut back by 1 base and J by 10 bases. The CDR3 DNA is TGTGCCAGCAGCTTAGTGAGGGGGACAGGGGGCTTCGGAGCTTTCTTT. It yields the protein CASSLVRGTGGFGAFF.